These 32 T cell receptor beta chains came from one sample sequenced in a study of cytomegalovirus exposure and HLA in healthy donors. Primers included in the PCR were 60 Vbeta and 13 Jbeta primers. Sequenced by immunoSEQ multiplex PCR; TCRdb stores in-frame clones only, minus some. The sample lists over 100,000 clones; nearly 80% were seen once. The source material was PBMCs. The receptors were gathered from a woman aged 25 to 45 in good health and CMV-seropositive.

This sequence joins TRBV18 and TRBJ2-1; 13 bases are a match to TRBD2. The V segment lost 4 bases and the J segment 6 bases; nucleotides outside the gene matches: 18. The CDR3 covers 20 residues. CDR1 and CDR2 from the germline V gene are KGHSH and LQKENI. The chain's CDR3 is CASSRRGTSGAHEGGNEQFF. The CDR3 DNA follows: TGTGCCAGCTCACGACGGGGGACTAGCGGGGCCCACGAGGGTGGCAATGAGCAGTTCTTC.

The chain joins TRBV19 to TRBJ2-7; TRBD2 matches at 11 bases. Trimming took 5 bases from V and 1 from J; bases not matched to a gene: 1. Germline V gene lookup returns CDR1 LNHDA and CDR2 SQIVND (reference sequence). CDR3 length: 14 residues. CDR3 DNA sequence: TGTGCCAGTAGTCTAGCGGGGGGATCCTACGAGCAGTACTTC. Amino acids: CASSLAGGSYEQYF.

This chain joins TRBV4-2 and TRBJ2-2; D may be TRBD1 (6 bases). The CDR3 is 17 amino acids. Germline values: CDR1 LGHNA, CDR2 YNFKEQ. V was cut by 0 bases and J by 0 bases, with 11 bases left in between. The CDR3: CASSQDQGTTNTGELFF. In nucleotides, the CDR3 is TGTGCCAGCAGCCAAGATCAGGGGACAACGAACACCGGGGAGCTGTTTTTT.

The chain's CDR3 is CASSQGQGVSYEQYF. CDR3 DNA: TGCGCCAGCAGCCAAGGACAGGGGGTCTCCTACGAGCAGTACTTC. The V and J genes are TRBV4-1 and TRBJ2-7; 9 bases align to TRBD1. The CDR3 runs to 15 residues. Germline loops: CDR1 MGHRA, CDR2 YSYEKL. The V and J ends lost 1 base and 0 bases, in that order; junction bases with no gene match: 1.

The chain carries TRBV4-3 and TRBJ1-2; no definite D call. The CDR3 totals 14 residues. Deletions cut 0 bases from V and 1 base from J, with 6 bases between. The germline CDR1 and CDR2 sequences are LGHNA and YSLEER. The CDR3, as DNA: TGCGCCAGCAGCCAAGATTCAGATAACTATGGCTACACCTTC. It is translated as CASSQDSDNYGYTF.

This clone showed up just a few times. The genes are TRBV7-2 and TRBJ2-5, with 8 bases lining up with TRBD2. V lost 5 bases to trimming and J lost 5 bases; unmatched junction nucleotides: 4. The CDR3 has 13 residues. CDR1 is SGHTA, CDR2 FQGNSA, per germline. CDR3 DNA: TGTGCCAGCAGCCGGGGGGGCGGGGAGACCCAGTACTTC. Protein: CASSRGGGETQYF.

The chain links TRBV5-1 to TRBJ1-4; D call uncertain. The CDR3 sequence is 13 residues long. The germline V and J ends were trimmed by 4 bases and 8 bases, with 12 bases remaining between them. The germline V gene encodes CDR1 SGHRS and CDR2 YFSETQ. The CDR3 bases are TGCGCCAGCAGCCCCCCCGACGGGGAAAAACTGTTTTTT. Translating gives CASSPPDGEKLFF.

The chain has TRBV7-2 and TRBJ2-5; D ambiguous. V was clipped by 5 bases and J by 5 bases, with 9 bases between them. CDR1 and CDR2 (germline): SGHTA, FQGNSA. CDR3 length: 12 residues. The CDR3 DNA reads as TGTGCCAGCAGCCAACAGTTGGAGACCCAGTACTTC. Translation: CASSQQLETQYF. The full variable domain, rest sourced from reference TRBV7-2 and TRBJ2-5, is GAGVSQSPSNKVTEKGKDVELRCDPISGHTALYWYRQSLGQGLEFLIYFQGNSAPDKSGLPSDRFSAERTGGSVSTLTIQRTQQEDSAVYLCASSQQLETQYFGPGTRLLVL.

The chain combines TRBV7-9 with TRBJ1-1, with 9 bases matching TRBD1. J was trimmed by 10 bases and V by 6 bases; bases with no gene match: 12. Per the germline V gene, CDR1 is SEHNR and CDR2 is FQNEAQ (reference sequence). The CDR3 runs to 14 residues. CDR3: CASSLTTGGSRAFF. The CDR3 region has the DNA TGTGCCAGCAGTCTCACGACAGGGGGAAGTCGAGCTTTCTTT.

J is TRBJ1-4 and V is TRBV5-4, with D unresolved. The CDR3 is made up of 17 amino acids. Germline-derived CDR1 and CDR2 are SGHNT and YYREEE (reference sequence). V was shortened by 4 bases and J by 3 bases, with 19 bases between the two germline ends. This CDR3 is CASSLTETGGANEKLFF. In nucleotides, the CDR3 is TGTGCCAGCAGCCTCACTGAGACCGGCGGGGCTAATGAAAAACTGTTTTTT.

The DNA of the CDR3 is TGCGCCAGCAGCTTGGGGCTGGGCTTGGAGACCCAGTACTTC. Translation gives CASSLGLGLETQYF. The chain joins TRBV5-1 to TRBJ2-5, with D hard to call. CDR1 is SGHRS, CDR2 YFSETQ, per germline. Trimming pared 0 bases from V and 5 bases from J, leaving 11 bases between. The CDR3 is made up of 14 amino acids.

The chain couples TRBV18 to TRBJ2-1, with TRBD2 identical over 9 bases. V trimming: 1 base; J trimming: 1 base; junction bases outside the gene matches: 11. Germline values: CDR1 KGHSH, CDR2 LQKENI. The CDR3 consists of 19 residues. CDR3 sequence: CASSPRMVSSGDSYNEQFF. The CDR3 DNA reads as TGTGCCAGCTCACCACGCATGGTGTCTAGCGGGGATTCCTACAATGAGCAGTTCTTC. The full variable domain, rest sourced from reference TRBV18 and TRBJ2-1, is NAGVMQNPRHLVRRRGQEARLRCSPMKGHSHVYWYRQLPEEGLKFMVYLQKENIIDESGMPKERFSAEFPKEGPSILRIQQVVRGDSAAYFCASSPRMVSSGDSYNEQFFGPGTRLTVL.

This chain links TRBV25-1 with TRBJ2-1, with D uncertain. Germline loops: CDR1 MGHDK, CDR2 SYGVNS. Between the trimmed V and J ends, which lost 6 bases and 7 bases, there was a span of 10 bases. This CDR3 region has 12 residues. The DNA for the CDR3 is TGTGCCAGCAGACCCAGTAAAAATGAGCAGTTCTTC. Protein product: CASRPSKNEQFF.

The chain combines TRBV6-5 with TRBJ2-2; D remains unclear. Trimming cost V 0 bases and J 6 bases, with 11 bases left between them. Germline loops: CDR1 MNHEY, CDR2 SVGAGI. The CDR3 runs to 15 residues. The CDR3 spells CASSYSTGAAGELFF. In nucleotides, the CDR3 is TGTGCCAGCAGTTACTCGACGGGTGCGGCCGGGGAGCTGTTTTTT.

This clone appeared a single time. This sequence joins TRBV25-1 and TRBJ2-3; TRBD2 matches 10 bases. The CDR3 has 18 residues. The V gene end was trimmed by 8 bases and the J gene end by 0 bases; junction bases not matched to a gene: 14. The germline V gene has CDR1 MGHDK and CDR2 SYGVNS. The CDR3 sequence is CASRGEWASGGSTDTQYF. As DNA, the CDR3 is TGTGCCAGCCGTGGGGAATGGGCTAGCGGGGGAAGCACAGATACGCAGTATTTT.

V is TRBV7-3 and J is TRBJ2-5; 10 nucleotides line up with TRBD2. This CDR3 has 18 amino acids. The germline gives CDR1 SGHTA, CDR2 FQGTGA. J was trimmed by 0 bases and V by 1 base; bases with no gene match: 8. The CDR3 coding sequence is TGTGCCAGCAGCTTAATGGGTAGCGGGGGGCCGTACCAAGAGACCCAGTACTTC. It specifies CASSLMGSGGPYQETQYF.

This chain joins TRBV9 and TRBJ2-6, with 8 nucleotides matching TRBD2. Germline V gene lookup returns CDR1 SGDLS and CDR2 YYNGEE. This CDR3 spans 18 amino acids. The trim removed 0 bases at V and 0 bases at J, leaving 5 bases unmatched. The CDR3 region has the DNA TGTGCCAGCAGCGTAGCACTAGCGGAGTCCTCTGGGGCCAACGTCCTGACTTTC. It specifies CASSVALAESSGANVLTF.

This clone was counted a few times. The rearrangement joins TRBV5-5 to TRBJ2-3; 8 bases agree with TRBD2. The CDR3 runs to 17 residues. V was clipped by 4 bases and J by 4 bases; unmatched bases: 14. The germline V gene encodes CDR1 SGHKS and CDR2 YYEKEE (reference sequence). The CDR3 bases are TGTGCCAGCAGCCCACTGGCGCGGGGGGCAACAGCAGATACGCAGTATTTT. Translated: CASSPLARGATADTQYF.

The count of this clone is one. The genes are TRBV28 and TRBJ1-2; TRBD1 agrees at 8 bases. V lost 4 bases and J lost 12; bases outside the gene matches: 7. Germline V gene sequence: CDR1 MDHEN, CDR2 SYDVKM. The CDR3 extends over 12 amino acids. The CDR3 DNA follows: TGTGCCAGCAGTTCCCAACAGGGGGGGCACACCTTC. Translation gives CASSSQQGGHTF.

V usage is TRBV15 and J usage is TRBJ2-1, with TRBD2 matching 7 bases. CDR1 LNHNV and CDR2 YYDKDF come from the germline V gene (reference sequence). V shed 5 bases, J shed 7 bases, and the junction held 5 bases outside the gene matches. The length of the CDR3 is 13 residues. CDR3 in amino acids: CATSRKGGNEQFF. The CDR3 coding sequence is TGTGCCACCAGCCGGAAGGGAGGGAATGAGCAGTTCTTC.

This chain uses TRBV9 with TRBJ2-7; D is possibly TRBD1 (6 bases). CDR1 and CDR2 from the germline V gene are SGDLS and YYNGEE. Trimming took 0 bases from V and 4 from J, leaving 17 bases between them. The CDR3 contains 16 residues. The CDR3 DNA reads TGTGCCAGCAGCGTAGGTGGTCGGCAGGGGAAATACGAGCAGTACTTC. It is translated as CASSVGGRQGKYEQYF.

In nucleotides, the CDR3 is TGTGCCAGCAGCTTATTTACAGAAAACACTGAAGCTTTCTTT. Its protein product is CASSLFTENTEAFF. V gene TRBV7-2 combines with J gene TRBJ1-1; D unresolved. Trimming took off 2 bases at V and 2 bases at J, with 9 bases between the two ends. Per germline, CDR1 SGHTA and CDR2 FQGNSA. This CDR3 region has 14 residues.

The rearrangement links TRBV6-5 to TRBJ2-5; tentatively, D is TRBD2 (6 bases). Trimming took off 6 bases at V and 7 bases at J, with 15 bases between the two ends. CDR1 MNHEY and CDR2 SVGAGI come from the germline V gene. This CDR3 has 13 amino acids. CDR3 residues: CASRAGTARTQYF. For the CDR3, the DNA is TGTGCCAGCAGGGCAGGGACTGCCAGGACCCAGTACTTC.

The CDR3 sequence: CASSLGQGISEKLFF. CDR3 coding DNA: TGCGCCAGCAGCTTGGGACAGGGGATATCTGAAAAACTGTTTTTT. The rearrangement joins TRBV5-1 to TRBJ1-4; 8 bases are shared with TRBD1. CDR3 size: 15 residues. Per germline, CDR1 SGHRS and CDR2 YFSETQ. The ends lost 0 bases at V and 7 bases at J; junction bases unmatched: 5.

This sequence joins TRBV6-6 and TRBJ1-5; tentatively, D is TRBD1 (5 bases). Germline CDR1 and CDR2: MNHNY and SVGAGI (reference sequence). Trimming shortened V by 2 bases and J by 9 bases, and 17 bases separated the two germline ends. CDR3 length: 15 amino acids. The DNA of the CDR3 is TGTGCCAGCAGTTACGGCAGGGTTAACCAAGGGCCCCAGCATTTT. It encodes CASSYGRVNQGPQHF.

The chain uses TRBV29-1 and TRBJ2-7, with D possibly being TRBD1 (5 bases). Trimming left V 0 bases short and J 7 bases short, with 16 bases between. CDR3 length: 14 residues. Germline V gene data show CDR1 as SQVTM and CDR2 as ANQGSEA. DNA of the CDR3: TGCAGCGTTGAAGATGGGTCAGGGTCTGATGAGCAGTACTTC. Its protein is CSVEDGSGSDEQYF.

This chain links TRBV18 with TRBJ1-4; 7 positions match TRBD1. CDR3 length: 15 residues. The ends lost 4 bases at V and 6 bases at J; junction bases unmatched: 8. Germline CDR1 and CDR2: KGHSH and LQKENI. CDR3 DNA: TGTGCCAGCTCACTACGACAGGGAAGAGATGAAAAACTGTTTTTT. Translated: CASSLRQGRDEKLFF.

J is TRBJ1-2 and V is TRBV9; D unclear. The CDR3 sequence is 15 residues long. Germline V gene lookup returns CDR1 SGDLS and CDR2 YYNGEE. V lost 0 bases and J 8 bases, leaving 17 bases between the germline ends. CDR3: CASSVDVTPSWGYTF. CDR3 DNA sequence: TGTGCCAGCAGCGTAGATGTGACCCCTAGTTGGGGCTACACCTTC. Full variable domain (missing parts from reference TRBV9 and TRBJ1-2): DSGVTQTPKHLITATGQRVTLRCSPRSGDLSVYWYQQSLDQGLQFLIQYYNGEERAKGNILERFSAQQFPDLHSELNLSSLELGDSALYFCASSVDVTPSWGYTFGSGTRLTVV.

The chain links TRBV9 to TRBJ1-1, with D possibly being TRBD1 (5 bases). Germline V gene data show CDR1 as SGDLS and CDR2 as YYNGEE. Trimming cost V 0 bases and J 5 bases, with 11 bases left between them. The CDR3 is 14 residues long. Here the CDR3 DNA reads TGTGCCAGCAGCGTAGCAGGGTGGATGACTGAAGCTTTCTTT. Protein: CASSVAGWMTEAFF.

The chain is built from TRBV6-5 and TRBJ1-1; D may be TRBD1 (5 bases). Trimming removed 5 bases from V and 11 bases from J, with 18 bases in between. This CDR3 spans 13 amino acids. CDR1 is MNHEY and CDR2 is SVGAGI in the germline V gene. CDR3 coding DNA: TGTGCCAGCAGTCGTATAAAACAGGATCAGGCTTTCTTT. This gives the protein CASSRIKQDQAFF.

The chain recombines TRBV18 with TRBJ1-1, with D hard to call. V was trimmed by 3 bases and J by 5 bases, leaving 10 bases between them. This CDR3 spans 13 amino acids. Germline lookup yields CDR1 KGHSH and CDR2 LQKENI. CDR3 in amino acids: CASSPDYRTEAFF. CDR3 in DNA: TGTGCCAGCTCACCTGATTACCGGACTGAAGCTTTCTTT. Complete variable domain (other parts from reference TRBV18 and TRBJ1-1): NAGVMQNPRHLVRRRGQEARLRCSPMKGHSHVYWYRQLPEEGLKFMVYLQKENIIDESGMPKERFSAEFPKEGPSILRIQQVVRGDSAAYFCASSPDYRTEAFFGQGTRLTVV.

This clone occurred a few times. V is TRBV19 and J is TRBJ1-1; no clear D gene. Germline lookup yields CDR1 LNHDA and CDR2 SQIVND (reference sequence). The ends were cut back, 3 bases at V and 0 bases at J, with 11 bases in the middle. This CDR3 spans 15 amino acids. The CDR3 DNA is TGTGCCAGTAGTATGGGCAGTTTCATGAACACTGAAGCTTTCTTT. Translation: CASSMGSFMNTEAFF.